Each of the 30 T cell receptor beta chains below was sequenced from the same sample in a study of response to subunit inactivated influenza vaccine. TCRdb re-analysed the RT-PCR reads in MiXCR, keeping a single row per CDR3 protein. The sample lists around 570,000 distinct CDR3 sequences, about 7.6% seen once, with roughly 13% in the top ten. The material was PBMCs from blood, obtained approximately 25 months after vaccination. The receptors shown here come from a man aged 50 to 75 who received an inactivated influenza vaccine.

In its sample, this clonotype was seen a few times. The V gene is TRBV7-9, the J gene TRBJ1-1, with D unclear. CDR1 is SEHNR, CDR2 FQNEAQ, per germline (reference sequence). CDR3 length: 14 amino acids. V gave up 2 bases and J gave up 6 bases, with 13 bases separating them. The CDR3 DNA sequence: TGTGCCAGCAGCTTAACGGCAGGAATTGCTGAAGCTTTCTTT. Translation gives CASSLTAGIAEAFF.

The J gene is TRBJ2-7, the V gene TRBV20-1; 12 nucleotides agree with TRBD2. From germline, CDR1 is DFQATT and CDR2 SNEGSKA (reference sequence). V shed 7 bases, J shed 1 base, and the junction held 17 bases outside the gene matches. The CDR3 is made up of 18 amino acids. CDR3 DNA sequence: TGCAGTGGCCAAGATCCCTGGCCGACTAGCGGGGGTTCCTACGAGCAGTACTTC. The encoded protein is CSGQDPWPTSGGSYEQYF.

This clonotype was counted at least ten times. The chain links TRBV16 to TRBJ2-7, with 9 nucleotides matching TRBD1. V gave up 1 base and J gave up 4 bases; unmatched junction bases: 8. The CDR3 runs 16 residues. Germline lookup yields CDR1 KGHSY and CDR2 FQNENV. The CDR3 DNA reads TGTGCCAGCAGCCAATTCGCCGGGACAGGGATGTACGAGCAGTACTTC. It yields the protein CASSQFAGTGMYEQYF.

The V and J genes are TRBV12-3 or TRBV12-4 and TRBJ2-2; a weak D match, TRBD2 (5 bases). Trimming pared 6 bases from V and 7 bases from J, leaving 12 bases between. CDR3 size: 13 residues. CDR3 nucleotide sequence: TGTGCCAGCAGACGGGATTTTGGCGGGGAGCTGTTTTTT. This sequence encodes CASRRDFGGELFF.

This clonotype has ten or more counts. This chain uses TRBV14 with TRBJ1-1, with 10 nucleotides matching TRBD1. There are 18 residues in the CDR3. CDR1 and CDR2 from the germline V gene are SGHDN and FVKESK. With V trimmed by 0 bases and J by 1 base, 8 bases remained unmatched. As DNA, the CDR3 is TGTGCCAGCAGCCAAGATCCCCGGGACAGGGGAAGGAACACTGAAGCTTTCTTT. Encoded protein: CASSQDPRDRGRNTEAFF.

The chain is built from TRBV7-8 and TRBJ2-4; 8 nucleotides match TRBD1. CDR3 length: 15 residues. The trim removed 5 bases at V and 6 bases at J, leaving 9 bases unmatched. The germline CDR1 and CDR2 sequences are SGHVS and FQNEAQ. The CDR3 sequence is CASSPGQGPLNIQYF. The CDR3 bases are TGTGCCAGCAGCCCCGGACAGGGACCCTTAAACATTCAGTACTTC.

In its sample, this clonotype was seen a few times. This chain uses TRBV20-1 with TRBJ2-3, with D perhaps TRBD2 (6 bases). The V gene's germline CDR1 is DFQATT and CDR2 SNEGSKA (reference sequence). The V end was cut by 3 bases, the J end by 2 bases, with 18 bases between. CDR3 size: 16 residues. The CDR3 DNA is TGCAGTGCTAGTGAGAGCGGGCGAGGAATCACAGATACGCAGTATTTT. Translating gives CSASESGRGITDTQYF.

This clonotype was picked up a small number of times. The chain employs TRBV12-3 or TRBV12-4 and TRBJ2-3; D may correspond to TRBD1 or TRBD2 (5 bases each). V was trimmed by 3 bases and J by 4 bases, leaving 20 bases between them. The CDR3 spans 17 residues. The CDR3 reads CASSFRGTGRSPDTQYF. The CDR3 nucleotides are TGTGCCAGCAGTTTCCGAGGGACGGGCAGGTCCCCAGATACGCAGTATTTT.

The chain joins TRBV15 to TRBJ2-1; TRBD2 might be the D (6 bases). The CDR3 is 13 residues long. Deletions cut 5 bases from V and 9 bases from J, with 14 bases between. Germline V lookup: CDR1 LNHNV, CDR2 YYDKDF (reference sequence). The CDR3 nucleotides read TGTGCCACCAGCTCGGGACTGGGACTTGAGCAGTTCTTC. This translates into CATSSGLGLEQFF.

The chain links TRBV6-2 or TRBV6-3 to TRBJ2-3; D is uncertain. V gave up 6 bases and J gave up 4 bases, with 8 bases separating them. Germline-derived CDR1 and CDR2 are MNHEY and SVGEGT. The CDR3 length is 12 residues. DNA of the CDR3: TGTGCCAGCAGCGCTTGGCCAGATACGCAGTATTTT. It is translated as CASSAWPDTQYF.

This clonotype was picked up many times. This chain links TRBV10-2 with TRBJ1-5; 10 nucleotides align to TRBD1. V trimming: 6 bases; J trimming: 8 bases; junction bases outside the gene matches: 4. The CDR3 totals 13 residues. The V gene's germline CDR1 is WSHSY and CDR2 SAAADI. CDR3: CASRGQGPEPQHF. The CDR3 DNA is TGCGCCAGCAGGGGACAGGGGCCGGAGCCCCAGCATTTT.

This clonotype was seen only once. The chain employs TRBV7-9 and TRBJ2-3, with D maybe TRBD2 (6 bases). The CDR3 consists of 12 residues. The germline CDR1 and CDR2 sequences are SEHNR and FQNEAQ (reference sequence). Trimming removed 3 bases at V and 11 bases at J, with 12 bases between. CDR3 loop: CASSFPWEEQYF. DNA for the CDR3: TGTGCCAGCAGCTTTCCGTGGGAGGAGCAGTATTTT.

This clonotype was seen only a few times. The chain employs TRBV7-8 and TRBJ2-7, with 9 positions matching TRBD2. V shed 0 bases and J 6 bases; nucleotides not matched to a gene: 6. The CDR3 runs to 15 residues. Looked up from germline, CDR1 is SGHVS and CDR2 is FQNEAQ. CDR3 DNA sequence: TGTGCCAGCAGCTTAGCCGCCGCGGGGGGGATCGAGCAGTACTTC. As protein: CASSLAAAGGIEQYF.

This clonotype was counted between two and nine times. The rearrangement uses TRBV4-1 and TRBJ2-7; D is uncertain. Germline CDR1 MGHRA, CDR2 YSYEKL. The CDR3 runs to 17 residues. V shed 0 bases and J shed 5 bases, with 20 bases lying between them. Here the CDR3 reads CASSQEYPRPQHNEQYF. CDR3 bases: TGCGCCAGCAGCCAAGAATACCCCCGGCCTCAGCACAACGAGCAGTACTTC.

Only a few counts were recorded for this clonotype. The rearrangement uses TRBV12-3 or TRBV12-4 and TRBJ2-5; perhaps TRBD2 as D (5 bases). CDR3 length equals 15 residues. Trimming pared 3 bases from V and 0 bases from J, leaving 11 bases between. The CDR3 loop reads CASSFSGRYQETQYF. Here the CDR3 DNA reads TGTGCCAGCAGTTTTTCGGGGAGATACCAAGAGACCCAGTACTTC.

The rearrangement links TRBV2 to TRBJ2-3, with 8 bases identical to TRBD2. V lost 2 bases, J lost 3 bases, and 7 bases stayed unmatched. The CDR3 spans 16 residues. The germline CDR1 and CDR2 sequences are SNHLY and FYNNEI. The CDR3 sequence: CASSERLAGGTDTQYF. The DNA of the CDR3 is TGTGCCAGCAGTGAAAGGCTAGCGGGTGGGACAGATACGCAGTATTTT.

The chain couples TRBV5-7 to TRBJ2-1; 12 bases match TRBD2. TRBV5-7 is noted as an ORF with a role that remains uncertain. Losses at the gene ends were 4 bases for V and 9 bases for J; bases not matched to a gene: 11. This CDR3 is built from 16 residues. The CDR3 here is CASSLGLAGGPGEQFF. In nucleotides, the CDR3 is TGTGCCAGCAGCCTGGGGCTAGCGGGAGGGCCGGGTGAGCAGTTCTTC.

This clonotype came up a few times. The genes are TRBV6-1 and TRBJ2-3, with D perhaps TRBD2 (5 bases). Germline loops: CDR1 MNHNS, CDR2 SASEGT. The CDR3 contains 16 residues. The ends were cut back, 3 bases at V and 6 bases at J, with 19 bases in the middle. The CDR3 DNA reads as TGTGCCAGCAGTGATAAGGACTCACGTCTCAGGGATACGCAGTATTTT. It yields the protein CASSDKDSRLRDTQYF.

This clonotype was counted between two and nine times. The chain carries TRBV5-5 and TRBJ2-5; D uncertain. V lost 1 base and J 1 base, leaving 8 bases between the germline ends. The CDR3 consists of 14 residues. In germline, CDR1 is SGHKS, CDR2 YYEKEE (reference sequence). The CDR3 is CASSLYGLQETQYF. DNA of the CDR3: TGTGCCAGCAGCTTGTACGGCCTCCAAGAGACCCAGTACTTC.

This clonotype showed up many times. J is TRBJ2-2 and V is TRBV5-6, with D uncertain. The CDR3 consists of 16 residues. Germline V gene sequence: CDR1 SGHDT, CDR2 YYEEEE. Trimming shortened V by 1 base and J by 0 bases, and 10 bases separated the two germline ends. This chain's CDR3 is CASSLLLVANTGELFF. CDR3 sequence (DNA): TGTGCCAGCAGCTTGCTTCTCGTGGCGAACACCGGGGAGCTGTTTTTT.

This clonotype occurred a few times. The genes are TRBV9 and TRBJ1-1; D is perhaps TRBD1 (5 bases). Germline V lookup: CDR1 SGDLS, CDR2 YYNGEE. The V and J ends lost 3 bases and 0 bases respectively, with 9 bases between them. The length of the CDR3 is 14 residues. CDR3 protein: CASSEGTMNTEAFF. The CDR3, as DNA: TGTGCCAGCAGCGAGGGGACCATGAACACTGAAGCTTTCTTT.

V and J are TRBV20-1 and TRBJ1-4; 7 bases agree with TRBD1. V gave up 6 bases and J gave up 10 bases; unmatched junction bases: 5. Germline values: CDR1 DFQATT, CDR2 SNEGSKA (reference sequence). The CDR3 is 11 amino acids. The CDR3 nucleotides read TGCAGTGCCGTGACAGGGTCAAAACTGTTTTTT. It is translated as CSAVTGSKLFF.

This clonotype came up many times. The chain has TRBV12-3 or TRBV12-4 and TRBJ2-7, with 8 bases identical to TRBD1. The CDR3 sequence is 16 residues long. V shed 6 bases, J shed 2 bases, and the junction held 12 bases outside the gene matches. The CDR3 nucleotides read TGTGCCAGCAGCTTTACGGTCGGACAGGGAACCTACGAGCAGTACTTC. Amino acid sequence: CASSFTVGQGTYEQYF.

In nucleotides, the CDR3 is TGTGCCAGCAGTGAAGCGCTTCTAGCGGGGGGCGCTGAGCAGTTCTTC. This gives the protein CASSEALLAGGAEQFF. The chain is built from TRBV2 and TRBJ2-1, with 11 bases lining up with TRBD2. Trimming at V came to 0 bases and at J to 9 bases, leaving 7 bases not matched to a gene. CDR3 size: 16 residues. From germline, CDR1 is SNHLY and CDR2 FYNNEI.

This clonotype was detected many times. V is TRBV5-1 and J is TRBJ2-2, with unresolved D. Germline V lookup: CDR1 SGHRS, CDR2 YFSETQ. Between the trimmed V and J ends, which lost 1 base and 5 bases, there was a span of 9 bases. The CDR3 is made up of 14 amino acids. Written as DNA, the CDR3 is TGCGCCAGCAGCTTGCGCCCCAGTACCGGGGAGCTGTTTTTT. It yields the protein CASSLRPSTGELFF.

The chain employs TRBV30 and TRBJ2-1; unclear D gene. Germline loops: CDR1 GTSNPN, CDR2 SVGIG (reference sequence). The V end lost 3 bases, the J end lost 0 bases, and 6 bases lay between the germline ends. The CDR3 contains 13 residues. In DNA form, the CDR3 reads TGTGCCTGGAGGACGAGCTCCTACAATGAGCAGTTCTTC. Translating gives CAWRTSSYNEQFF.

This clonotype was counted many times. CDR3 in DNA: TGCGCCAGCAGCCATGGGACTAGCGGGAGGACCGGGGAGCTGTTTTTT. Amino acid sequence: CASSHGTSGRTGELFF. The J gene is TRBJ2-2, the V gene TRBV5-1; 15 nucleotides line up with TRBD2. With 4 bases clipped from V and 5 bases from J, the junction kept 3 bases outside the gene matches. Germline values: CDR1 SGHRS, CDR2 YFSETQ. The CDR3 covers 16 residues.

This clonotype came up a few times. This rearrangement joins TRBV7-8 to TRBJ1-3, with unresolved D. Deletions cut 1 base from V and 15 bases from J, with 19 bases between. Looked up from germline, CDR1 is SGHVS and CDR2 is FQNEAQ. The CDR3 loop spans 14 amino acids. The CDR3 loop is CASSLGRSETPGYF. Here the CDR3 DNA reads TGTGCCAGCAGCTTAGGCAGGTCCGAAACACCGGGATATTTT.

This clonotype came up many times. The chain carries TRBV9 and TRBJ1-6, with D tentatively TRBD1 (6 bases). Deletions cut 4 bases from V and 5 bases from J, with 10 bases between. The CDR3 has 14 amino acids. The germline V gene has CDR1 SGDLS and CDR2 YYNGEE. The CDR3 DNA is TGTGCCAGCAGCTCCGCAGGGGATAATTCACCCCTCCACTTT. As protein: CASSSAGDNSPLHF. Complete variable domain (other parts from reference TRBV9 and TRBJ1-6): DSGVTQTPKHLITATGQRVTLRCSPRSGDLSVYWYQQSLDQGLQFLIQYYNGEERAKGNILERFSAQQFPDLHSELNLSSLELGDSALYFCASSSAGDNSPLHFGNGTRLTVT.

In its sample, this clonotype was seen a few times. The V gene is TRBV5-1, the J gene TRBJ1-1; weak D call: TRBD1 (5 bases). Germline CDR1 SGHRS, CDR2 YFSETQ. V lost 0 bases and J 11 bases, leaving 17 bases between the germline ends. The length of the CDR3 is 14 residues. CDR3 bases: TGCGCCAGCAGCTTGGGGGACGGCCTGCGTTACGCTTTCTTT. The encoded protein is CASSLGDGLRYAFF.